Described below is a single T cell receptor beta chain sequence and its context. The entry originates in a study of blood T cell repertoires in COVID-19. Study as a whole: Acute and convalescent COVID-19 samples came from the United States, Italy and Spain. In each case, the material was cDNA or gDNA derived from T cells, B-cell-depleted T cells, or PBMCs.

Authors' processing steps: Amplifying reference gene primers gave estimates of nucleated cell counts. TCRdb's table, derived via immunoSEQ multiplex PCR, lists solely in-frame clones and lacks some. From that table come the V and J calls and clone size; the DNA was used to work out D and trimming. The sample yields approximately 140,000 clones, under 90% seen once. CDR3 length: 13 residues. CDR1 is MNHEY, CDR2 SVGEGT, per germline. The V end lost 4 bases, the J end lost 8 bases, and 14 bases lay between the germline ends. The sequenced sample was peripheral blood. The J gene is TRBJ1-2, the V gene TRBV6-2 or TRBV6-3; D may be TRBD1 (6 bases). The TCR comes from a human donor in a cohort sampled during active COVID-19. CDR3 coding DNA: TGTGCCAGCAGTTTACAGGGTTTGGGCGGCTACACCTTC. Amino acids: CASSLQGLGGYTF.